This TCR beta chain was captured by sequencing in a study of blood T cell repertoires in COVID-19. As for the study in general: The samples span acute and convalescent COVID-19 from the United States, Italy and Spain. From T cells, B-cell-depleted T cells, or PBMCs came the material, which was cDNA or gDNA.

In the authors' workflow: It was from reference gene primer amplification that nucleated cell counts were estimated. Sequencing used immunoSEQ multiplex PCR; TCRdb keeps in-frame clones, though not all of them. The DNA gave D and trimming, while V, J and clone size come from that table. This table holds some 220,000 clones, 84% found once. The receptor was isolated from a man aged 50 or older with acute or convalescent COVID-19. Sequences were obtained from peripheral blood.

CDR3 amino acids: CATSRAWTHEQFF. The CDR3 nucleotides read TGTGCCACCAGCAGAGCTTGGACACATGAGCAGTTCTTC. The rearrangement links TRBV15 to TRBJ2-1; the D gene is possibly TRBD1 (5 bases). Germline V lookup: CDR1 LNHNV, CDR2 YYDKDF (reference sequence). This CDR3 is 13 amino acids long. Trimming stripped 1 base from V and 8 bases from J, with 9 bases between.